This TCR beta chain appears in the sequencing data of a study of blood T cell repertoires in COVID-19. As for the study in general: The origin of the acute and convalescent COVID-19 samples was the United States, Italy and Spain.

Individuals aged roughly 18 to 95 years were recruited from roughly 23 US areas. Recovered status applied to Cohort 3 donors who had two consecutive negative PCRs. It also applied to those with clearance or with symptom resolution. In the authors' workflow: Nucleated cell counts were estimated from reference gene primer amplification. Measured with immunoSEQ multiplex PCR; TCRdb has only the in-frame clones, and not every one. The V and J calls and clone size were taken over from that table, and D and trimming were inferred from the DNA. This table holds 310,000 or so clones, 80% to 95% found once. V gave up 7 bases and J gave up 6 bases, with 16 bases separating them. The V gene's germline CDR1 is SQVTM and CDR2 ANQGSEA. The CDR3 is 13 residues long.

This TCR was sampled from a woman aged 25 to 45 who had recovered from COVID-19. The sequencing input was PBMCs or T cells enriched from blood (not recorded which). The V gene is TRBV29-1, the J gene TRBJ2-1; D might be TRBD1 or TRBD2, each matching 6 bases. CDR3 coding DNA: TGCAGCGGGGGGCCACTAGCCTCCAATGAGCAGTTCTTC. Translating it yields CSGGPLASNEQFF.